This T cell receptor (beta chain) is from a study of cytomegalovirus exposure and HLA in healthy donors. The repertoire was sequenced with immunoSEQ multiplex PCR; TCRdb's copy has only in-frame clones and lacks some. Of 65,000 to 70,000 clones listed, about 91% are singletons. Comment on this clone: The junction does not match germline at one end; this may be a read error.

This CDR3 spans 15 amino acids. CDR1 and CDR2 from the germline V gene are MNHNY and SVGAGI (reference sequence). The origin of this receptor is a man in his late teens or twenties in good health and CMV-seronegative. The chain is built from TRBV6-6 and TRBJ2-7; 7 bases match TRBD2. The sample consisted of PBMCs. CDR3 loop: CVSSRGGRADYEQYF. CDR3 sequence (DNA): TGTGTCAGCAGTCGGGGTGGGAGGGCCGACTACGAGCAGTACTTC.